A selection of T cell receptor beta chains follows, all from one sample in a study of shared clonotypes between healthy human individuals. Profiling relied on immunoSEQ multiplex PCR, and the TCRdb table lists in-frame clones only, not all of them. The sample lists 800,000 or so clones; roughly 96% were seen once. The specimen sequenced was naive CD8+ T cells sorted from blood. The receptors shown here come from a man aged 30 to 45 in good health. Each CDR3 is given with its conserved first and last residue. The D gene is left open where the match is weak. Size values are once, few and many counts, or a class for expanded clones, and some rows have none.

clone size: .
D gene: .
J gene: TRBJ1-1
V gene: TRBV29-1
CDR3 protein: CSVEDSSRPTGTEAFF
CDR3 DNA: TGCAGCGTTGAAGACTCCTCCAGACCAACGGGCACTGAAGCTTTCTTT

clone size: .
D gene: TRBD2
J gene: TRBJ2-1
V gene: TRBV28
CDR3 protein: CASSLGLAGVSSYNEQFF
CDR3 DNA: TGTGCCAGCAGTTTAGGCCTAGCGGGAGTTTCAAGCTACAATGAGCAGTTCTTC

clone size: .
D gene: TRBD2
J gene: TRBJ2-7
V gene: TRBV5-4
CDR3 protein: CASSQEGLAVKGVQYF
CDR3 DNA: TGTGCCAGCAGCCAAGAGGGACTAGCGGTTAAGGGAGTGCAGTACTTC

clone size: .
D gene: TRBD2
J gene: TRBJ2-7
V gene: TRBV29-1
CDR3 protein: CSVLAGGPREQYF
CDR3 DNA: TGCAGCGTTTTAGCGGGAGGGCCGCGGGAGCAGTACTTC

clone size: .
D gene: .
J gene: TRBJ2-6
V gene: TRBV4-1
CDR3 protein: CASTPRGAARSGANVLTF
CDR3 DNA: TGCGCCAGCACCCCTCGAGGGGCAGCTCGCTCTGGGGCCAACGTCCTGACTTTC

clone size: .
D gene: .
J gene: TRBJ2-1
V gene: TRBV27
CDR3 protein: CASSFLGPYNEQFF
CDR3 DNA: TGTGCCAGCAGTTTTTTAGGGCCCTACAATGAGCAGTTCTTC

clone size: once
D gene: .
J gene: TRBJ1-5
V gene: TRBV27
CDR3 protein: CASSTRGGQPQHF
CDR3 DNA: TGTGCCAGCAGCACCCGCGGGGGTCAGCCCCAGCATTTT

clone size: .
D gene: .
J gene: TRBJ1-1
V gene: TRBV4-1
CDR3 protein: CASSQGWGAPTEAFF
CDR3 DNA: TGCGCCAGCAGCCAAGGGTGGGGGGCGCCCACTGAAGCTTTCTTT

clone size: .
D gene: .
J gene: TRBJ2-7
V gene: TRBV28
CDR3 protein: CASSLGTPSYEQYF
CDR3 DNA: TGTGCCAGCAGTTTAGGTACCCCCTCCTACGAGCAGTACTTC

clone size: .
D gene: TRBD1
J gene: TRBJ2-7
V gene: TRBV29-1
CDR3 protein: CSVGGDRVSYEQYF
CDR3 DNA: TGCAGCGTTGGAGGGGACAGGGTTTCCTACGAGCAGTACTTC

clone size: .
D gene: TRBD1
J gene: TRBJ1-2
V gene: TRBV9
CDR3 protein: CASSVQGENGYTF
CDR3 DNA: TGTGCCAGCAGCGTACAGGGGGAGAATGGCTACACCTTC

clone size: .
D gene: .
J gene: TRBJ2-5
V gene: TRBV4-1
CDR3 protein: CASSQASLAQGQETQYF
CDR3 DNA: TGCGCCAGCAGCCAAGCTTCACTAGCACAAGGCCAAGAGACCCAGTACTTC

clone size: .
D gene: TRBD2
J gene: TRBJ2-3
V gene: TRBV5-6
CDR3 protein: CASSVGASGRSDTQYF
CDR3 DNA: TGTGCCAGCAGCGTGGGGGCTAGCGGGAGATCAGATACGCAGTATTTT

clone size: .
D gene: .
J gene: TRBJ2-2
V gene: TRBV12-1
CDR3 protein: CASSPRTGGETPNEGGELFF
CDR3 DNA: TGTGCCAGCAGCCCTAGGACAGGGGGCGAAACCCCCAACGAAGGCGGGGAGCTGTTTTTT

clone size: once
D gene: TRBD1
J gene: TRBJ2-7
V gene: TRBV11-2
CDR3 protein: CASSAWLGTGSYEQYF
CDR3 DNA: TGTGCCAGCAGCGCCTGGCTCGGGACAGGTTCGTACGAGCAGTACTTC

clone size: .
D gene: .
J gene: TRBJ1-2
V gene: TRBV21-1
CDR3 protein: CASSKAPRGGWGYTF
CDR3 DNA: TGTGCCAGCAGCAAAGCGCCCAGGGGCGGCTGGGGCTACACCTTC

clone size: .
D gene: TRBD2
J gene: TRBJ2-5
V gene: TRBV27
CDR3 protein: CASSPGTSGRTQYF
CDR3 DNA: TGTGCCAGCAGTCCCGGGACTAGCGGGCGCACCCAGTACTTC

clone size: .
D gene: .
J gene: TRBJ2-1
V gene: TRBV7-9
CDR3 protein: CASSLGSQGSNEQFF
CDR3 DNA: TGTGCCAGCAGCTTAGGGTCCCAGGGTTCGAATGAGCAGTTCTTC

clone size: .
D gene: .
J gene: TRBJ2-7
V gene: TRBV19
CDR3 protein: CASSWGYRNEQYF
CDR3 DNA: TGTGCCAGTAGTTGGGGATATCGGAACGAGCAGTACTTC

clone size: .
D gene: TRBD2
J gene: TRBJ2-3
V gene: TRBV4-2
CDR3 protein: CASSPPGSWLAGTDTQYF
CDR3 DNA: TGTGCCAGCAGCCCTCCGGGGTCCTGGCTAGCGGGAACGGATACGCAGTATTTT

clone size: .
D gene: TRBD2
J gene: TRBJ2-1
V gene: TRBV7-9
CDR3 protein: CASSWPGLAGDPYNEQFF
CDR3 DNA: TGTGCCAGCAGCTGGCCGGGACTAGCGGGGGATCCCTACAATGAGCAGTTCTTC

clone size: .
D gene: .
J gene: TRBJ1-1
V gene: TRBV19
CDR3 protein: CASSQLVNTEAFF
CDR3 DNA: TGTGCCAGTAGTCAGCTGGTGAACACTGAAGCTTTCTTT

clone size: .
D gene: .
J gene: TRBJ2-3
V gene: TRBV27
CDR3 protein: CASSRGLPDTQYF
CDR3 DNA: TGTGCCAGCAGTAGAGGTTTGCCAGATACGCAGTATTTT

clone size: .
D gene: .
J gene: TRBJ1-4
V gene: TRBV27
CDR3 protein: CASSAISGSYNEKLFF
CDR3 DNA: TGTGCCAGCAGTGCCATTTCCGGGTCGTACAATGAAAAACTGTTTTTT

clone size: .
D gene: TRBD1
J gene: TRBJ2-1
V gene: TRBV2
CDR3 protein: CASREGQGGQFF
CDR3 DNA: TGTGCCAGCAGAGAAGGACAGGGCGGGCAGTTCTTC

clone size: .
D gene: TRBD1
J gene: TRBJ1-2
V gene: TRBV5-1
CDR3 protein: CASSSGTGDTF
CDR3 DNA: TGCGCCAGCAGCTCCGGGACAGGGGACACCTTC

clone size: .
D gene: .
J gene: TRBJ2-3
V gene: TRBV27
CDR3 protein: CASSPQIIAETSTDTQYF
CDR3 DNA: TGTGCCAGCAGTCCGCAAATTATAGCGGAAACTAGCACAGATACGCAGTATTTT

clone size: .
D gene: .
J gene: TRBJ2-7
V gene: TRBV7-2
CDR3 protein: CASSPVGFSYEQYF
CDR3 DNA: TGTGCCAGCAGCCCGGTGGGGTTCTCCTACGAGCAGTACTTC

clone size: once
D gene: TRBD1
J gene: TRBJ2-7
V gene: TRBV9
CDR3 protein: CASSNRDRSYEQYF
CDR3 DNA: TGTGCCAGCAGCAATCGGGACAGGTCCTACGAGCAGTACTTC

clone size: .
D gene: TRBD2
J gene: TRBJ2-2
V gene: TRBV2
CDR3 protein: CASSETSGLNTGELFF
CDR3 DNA: TGTGCCAGCAGTGAAACTAGCGGCCTGAACACCGGGGAGCTGTTTTTT